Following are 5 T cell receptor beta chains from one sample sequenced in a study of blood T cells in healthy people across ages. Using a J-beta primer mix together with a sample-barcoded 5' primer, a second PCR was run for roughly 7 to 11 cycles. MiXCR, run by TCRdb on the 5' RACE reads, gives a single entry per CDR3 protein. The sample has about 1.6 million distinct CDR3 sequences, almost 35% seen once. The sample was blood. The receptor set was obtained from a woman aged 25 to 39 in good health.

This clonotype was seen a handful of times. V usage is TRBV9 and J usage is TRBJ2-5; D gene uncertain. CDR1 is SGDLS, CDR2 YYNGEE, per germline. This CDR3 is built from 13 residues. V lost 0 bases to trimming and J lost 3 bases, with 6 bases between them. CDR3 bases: TGTGCCAGCAGCGTAGGGGTTAAAGAGACCCAGTACTTC. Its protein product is CASSVGVKETQYF.

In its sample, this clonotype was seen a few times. In nucleotides, the CDR3 is TGTGCCAGCAGCGCGGTGGACAGGAACAATGAGCAGTTCTTC. This encodes CASSAVDRNNEQFF. V usage is TRBV9 and J usage is TRBJ2-1, with TRBD1 matching 7 bases. Germline V lookup: CDR1 SGDLS, CDR2 YYNGEE. V was pared by 3 bases and J by 5 bases, with 5 bases of the junction left unmatched. This CDR3 region has 14 residues.

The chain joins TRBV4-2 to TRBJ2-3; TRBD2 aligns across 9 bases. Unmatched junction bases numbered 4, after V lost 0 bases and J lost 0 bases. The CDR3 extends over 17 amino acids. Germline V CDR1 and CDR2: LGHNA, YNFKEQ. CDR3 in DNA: TGTGCCAGCAGCCAAGATAGCGGGGGCCCTAGCACAGATACGCAGTATTTT. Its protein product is CASSQDSGGPSTDTQYF.

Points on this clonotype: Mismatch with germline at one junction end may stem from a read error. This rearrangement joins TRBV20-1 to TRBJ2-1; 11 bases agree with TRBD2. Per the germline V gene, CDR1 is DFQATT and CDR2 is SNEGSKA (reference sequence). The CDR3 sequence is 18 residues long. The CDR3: CSARMGLADLRGYNGQFF. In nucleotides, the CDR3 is TGCAGTGCAAGGATGGGACTAGCGGACCTTCGGGGCTACAATGGGCAGTTCTTC.

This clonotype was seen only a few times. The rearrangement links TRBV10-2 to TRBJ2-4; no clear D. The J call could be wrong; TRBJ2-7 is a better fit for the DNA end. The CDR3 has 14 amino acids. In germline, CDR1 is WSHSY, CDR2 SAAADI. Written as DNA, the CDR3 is TGCGCCAGCAGTGAGCGAGCGCTCGTTTTCGAGCAGTACTTC. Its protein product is CASSERALVFEQYF.